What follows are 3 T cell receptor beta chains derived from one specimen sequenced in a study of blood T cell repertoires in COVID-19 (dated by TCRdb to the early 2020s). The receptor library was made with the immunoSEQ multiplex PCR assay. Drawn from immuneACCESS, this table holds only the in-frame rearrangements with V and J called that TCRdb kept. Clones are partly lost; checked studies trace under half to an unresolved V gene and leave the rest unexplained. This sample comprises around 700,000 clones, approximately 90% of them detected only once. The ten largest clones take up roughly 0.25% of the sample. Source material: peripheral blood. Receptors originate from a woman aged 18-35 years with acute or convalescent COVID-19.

CDR3 protein: CASSIPSLGGYGYTF. Written as DNA, the CDR3 is TGTGCCAGTAGTATTCCCTCGTTGGGGGGCTATGGCTACACCTTC. The V call is TRBV19, the J call TRBJ1-2; perhaps TRBD1 as D (5 bases). V was shortened by 3 bases and J by 4 bases, with 15 bases between the two germline ends. The CDR3 is 15 amino acids. From germline, CDR1 is LNHDA and CDR2 SQIVND (reference sequence). Full variable domain (remainder filled in from reference TRBV19 and TRBJ1-2): DGGITQSPKYLFRKEGQNVTLSCEQNLNHDAMYWYRQDPGQGLRLIYYSQIVNDFQKGDIAEGYSVSREKKESFPLTVTSAQKNPTAFYLCASSIPSLGGYGYTFGSGTRLTVV.

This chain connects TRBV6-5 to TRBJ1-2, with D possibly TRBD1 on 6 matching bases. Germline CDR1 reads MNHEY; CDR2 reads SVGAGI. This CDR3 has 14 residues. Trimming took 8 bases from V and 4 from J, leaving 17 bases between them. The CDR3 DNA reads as TGTGCCAGCCACAAAGAGACAGGACCCTATGGCTACACCTTC. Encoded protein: CASHKETGPYGYTF.

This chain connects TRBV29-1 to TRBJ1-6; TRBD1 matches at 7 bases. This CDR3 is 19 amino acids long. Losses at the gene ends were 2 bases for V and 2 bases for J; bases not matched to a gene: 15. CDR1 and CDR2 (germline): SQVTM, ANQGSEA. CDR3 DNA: TGCAGCGTTGAAAGGGTTGGACAGGCTTTGATCCCCTATAATTCACCCCTCCACTTT. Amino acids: CSVERVGQALIPYNSPLHF.